This T cell receptor (beta chain) came from a study of cytomegalovirus exposure and HLA in healthy donors. Study-level points and caveats: It was reportedly the case that the classifier diagnosed cytomegalovirus status with high specificity and sensitivity.

The PCR had 60 Vbeta and 13 Jbeta primers. Assay used: immunoSEQ multiplex PCR; TCRdb lists only in-frame clones, some missing. Found here are around 110,000 clones, about three quarters of them singletons; the top ten hold about 0.8%. This CDR3 region has 13 residues. The J segment lost 5 bases and the V segment lost 5 bases, leaving 6 bases of the junction unmatched. CDR1 and CDR2 (germline): SQVTM, ANQGSEA. Comments on this clone: Its antigen remains unknown.

The chain links TRBV29-1 to TRBJ2-5, with 9 positions matching TRBD1. The sequencing input was PBMCs. The clonotype was recovered from a boy between 10 and 17 years old in good health and CMV-seronegative. CDR3 bases: TGCAGCGTTACAGGGGGCCAGTTGGAGACCCAGTACTTC. Encoded protein: CSVTGGQLETQYF.